Below, one T cell receptor (beta chain) is given with its context. The antigen is undetermined. The data originate from a study of OX40 agonist ivuxolimab in advanced cancers. General study points: Relative to CD4+ cells, CD8+ T cells on average had more expanded clones.

The CDR3 has 19 residues. V was pared by 6 bases and J by 0 bases, with 24 bases between. The V gene's germline CDR1 is SGHAT and CDR2 FQNNGV. Measured with immunoSEQ multiplex PCR; TCRdb has only the in-frame clones, and not every one. This sample carries more than 60,000 clones, around nine tenths of them seen once, and the ten largest clones take 0.2% to 0.3%. The TCR originated in an adult with an advanced solid tumor such as melanoma, head and neck, liver or kidney cancer. Sequences were derived from CD4+ or CD8+ T cells sorted from blood, sampled in a trial of the OX40 agonist ivuxolimab. The V gene is TRBV11-2, the J gene TRBJ2-1; D might be TRBD1 (5 bases). This CDR3 reads CASSPPQGFFGLSYNEQFF. In DNA form, the CDR3 reads TGTGCCAGCAGTCCGCCGCAGGGTTTCTTTGGGCTCTCCTACAATGAGCAGTTCTTC.